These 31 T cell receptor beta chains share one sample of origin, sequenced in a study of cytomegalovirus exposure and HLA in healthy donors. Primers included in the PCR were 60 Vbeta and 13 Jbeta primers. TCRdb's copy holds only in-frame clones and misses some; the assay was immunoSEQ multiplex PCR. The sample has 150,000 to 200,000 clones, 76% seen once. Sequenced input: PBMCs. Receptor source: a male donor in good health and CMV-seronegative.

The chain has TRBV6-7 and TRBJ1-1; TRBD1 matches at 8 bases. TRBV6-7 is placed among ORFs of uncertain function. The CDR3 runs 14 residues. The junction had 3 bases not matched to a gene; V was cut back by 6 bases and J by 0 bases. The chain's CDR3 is CASSPDRVNTEAFF. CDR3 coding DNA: TGTGCCAGCAGCCCGGACAGGGTGAACACTGAAGCTTTCTTT.

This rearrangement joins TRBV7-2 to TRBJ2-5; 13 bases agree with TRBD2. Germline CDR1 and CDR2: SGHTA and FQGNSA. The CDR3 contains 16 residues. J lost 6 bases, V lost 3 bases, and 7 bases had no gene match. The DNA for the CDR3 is TGTGCCAGCAGCTTGGGGACTAGCGGGACTGGTAAGACCCAGTACTTC. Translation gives CASSLGTSGTGKTQYF.

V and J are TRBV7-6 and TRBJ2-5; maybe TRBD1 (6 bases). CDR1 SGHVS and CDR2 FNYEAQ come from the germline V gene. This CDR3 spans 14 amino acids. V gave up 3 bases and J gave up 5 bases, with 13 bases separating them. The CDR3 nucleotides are TGTGCCAGCAGCTTGGGGACACATAGGGAGACCCAGTACTTC. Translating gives CASSLGTHRETQYF.

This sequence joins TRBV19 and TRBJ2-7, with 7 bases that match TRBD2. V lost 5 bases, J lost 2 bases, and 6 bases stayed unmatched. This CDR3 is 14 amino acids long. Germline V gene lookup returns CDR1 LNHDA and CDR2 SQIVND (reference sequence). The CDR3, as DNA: TGTGCCAGTAGTGTACCGGGACTACCCTACGAGCAGTACTTC. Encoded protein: CASSVPGLPYEQYF.

In nucleotides, the CDR3 is TGCGCCAGCAGCCATTTATCGGAACAGACCAACTATGGCTACACCTTC. Protein: CASSHLSEQTNYGYTF. This chain connects TRBV4-1 to TRBJ1-2; no clear D. This CDR3 spans 16 amino acids. Trimming took off 3 bases at V and 2 bases at J, with 16 bases between the two ends. CDR1 and CDR2 from the germline V gene are MGHRA and YSYEKL.

Here the CDR3 reads CASSPRGSGGETQYF. DNA for the CDR3: TGCGCCAGCAGCCCGCGTGGTAGCGGGGGAGAGACCCAGTACTTC. This sequence joins TRBV4-1 and TRBJ2-5, with 9 bases lining up with TRBD2. Germline V CDR1 and CDR2: MGHRA, YSYEKL. With V trimmed by 4 bases and J by 4 bases, 7 bases remained unmatched. This CDR3 contains 15 residues.

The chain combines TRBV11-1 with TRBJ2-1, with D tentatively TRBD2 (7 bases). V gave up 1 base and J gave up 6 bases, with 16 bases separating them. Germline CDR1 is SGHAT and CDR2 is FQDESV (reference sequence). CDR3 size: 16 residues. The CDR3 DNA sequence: TGTGCCAGCAGCTTAGTAGGGGGGGACTGGACCAATGAGCAGTTCTTC. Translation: CASSLVGGDWTNEQFF. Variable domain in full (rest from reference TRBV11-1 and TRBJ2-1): EAEVAQSPRYKITEKSQAVAFWCDPISGHATLYWYRQILGQGPELLVQFQDESVVDDSQLPKDRFSAERLKGVDSTLKIQPAELGDSAMYLCASSLVGGDWTNEQFFGPGTRLTVL.

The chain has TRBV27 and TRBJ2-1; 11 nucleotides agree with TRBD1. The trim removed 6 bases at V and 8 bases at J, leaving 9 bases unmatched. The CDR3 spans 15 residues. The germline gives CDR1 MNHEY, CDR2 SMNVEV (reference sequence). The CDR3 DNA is TGTGCCAGCAGGCTCGGGACAGGGGGAGGCGATGAGCAGTTCTTC. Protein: CASRLGTGGGDEQFF.

The CDR3 is CASSRTGDGQPQHF. Written as DNA, the CDR3 is TGTGCCAGTAGTCGAACAGGGGACGGTCAGCCCCAGCATTTT. The chain recombines TRBV19 with TRBJ1-5, with 7 bases identical to TRBD1. This CDR3 comprises 14 residues. The V gene's germline CDR1 is LNHDA and CDR2 SQIVND (reference sequence). The trim removed 5 bases at V and 6 bases at J, leaving 7 bases unmatched.

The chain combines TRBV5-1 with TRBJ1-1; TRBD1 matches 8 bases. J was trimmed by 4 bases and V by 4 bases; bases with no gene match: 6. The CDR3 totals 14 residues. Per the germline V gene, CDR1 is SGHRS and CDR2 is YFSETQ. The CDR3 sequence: CASSHGQGGTEAFF. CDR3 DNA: TGCGCCAGCAGCCACGGACAGGGTGGCACTGAAGCTTTCTTT. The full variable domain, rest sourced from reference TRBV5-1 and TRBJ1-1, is KAGVTQTPRYLIKTRGQQVTLSCSPISGHRSVSWYQQTPGQGLQFLFEYFSETQRNKGNFPGRFSGRQFSNSRSEMNVSTLELGDSALYLCASSHGQGGTEAFFGQGTRLTVV.

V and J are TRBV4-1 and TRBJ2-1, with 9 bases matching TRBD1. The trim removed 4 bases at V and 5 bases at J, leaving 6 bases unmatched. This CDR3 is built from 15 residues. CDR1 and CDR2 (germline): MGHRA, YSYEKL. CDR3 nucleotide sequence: TGCGCCAGCAGCCTCCGGGACAGGGCCCACAATGAGCAGTTCTTC. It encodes CASSLRDRAHNEQFF.

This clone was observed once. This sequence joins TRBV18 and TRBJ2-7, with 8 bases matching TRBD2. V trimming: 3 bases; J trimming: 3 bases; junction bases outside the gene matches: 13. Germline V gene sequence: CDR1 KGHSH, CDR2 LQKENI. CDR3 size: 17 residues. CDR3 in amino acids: CASSPRRASGLVYEQYF. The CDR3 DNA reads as TGTGCCAGCTCACCGAGGAGGGCTAGCGGGTTGGTCTACGAGCAGTACTTC.

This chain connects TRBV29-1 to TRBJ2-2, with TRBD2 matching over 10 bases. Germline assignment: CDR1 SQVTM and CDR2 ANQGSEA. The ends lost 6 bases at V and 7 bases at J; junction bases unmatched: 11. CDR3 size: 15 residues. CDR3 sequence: CSVGSGGTGGGELFF. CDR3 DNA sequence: TGCAGCGTCGGTAGCGGGGGGACCGGGGGCGGGGAGCTGTTTTTT.

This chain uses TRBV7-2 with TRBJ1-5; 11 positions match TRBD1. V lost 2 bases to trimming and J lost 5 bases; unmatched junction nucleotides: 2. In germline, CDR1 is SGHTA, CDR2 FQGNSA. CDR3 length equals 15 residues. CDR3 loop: CASSLRDRGDQPQHF. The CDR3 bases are TGTGCCAGCAGCTTACGGGACAGGGGGGATCAGCCCCAGCATTTT.

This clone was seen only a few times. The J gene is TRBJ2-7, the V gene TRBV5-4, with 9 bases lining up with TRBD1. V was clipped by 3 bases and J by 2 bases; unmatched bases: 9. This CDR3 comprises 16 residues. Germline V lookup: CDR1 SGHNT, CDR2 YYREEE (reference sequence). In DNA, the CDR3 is TGTGCCAGCAGCTATCCCCCGGGACAGGGTACCTACGAGCAGTACTTC. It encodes CASSYPPGQGTYEQYF.

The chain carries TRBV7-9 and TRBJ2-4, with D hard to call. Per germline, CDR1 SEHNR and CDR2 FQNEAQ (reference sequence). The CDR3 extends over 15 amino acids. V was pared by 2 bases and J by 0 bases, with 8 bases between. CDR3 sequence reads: CASSLTELAKNIQYF. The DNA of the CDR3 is TGTGCCAGCAGCTTAACAGAGCTAGCCAAAAACATTCAGTACTTC.

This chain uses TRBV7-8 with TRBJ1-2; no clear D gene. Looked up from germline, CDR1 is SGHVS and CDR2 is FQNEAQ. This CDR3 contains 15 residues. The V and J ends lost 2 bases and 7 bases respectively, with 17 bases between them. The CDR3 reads CASSLRATGGFGYTF. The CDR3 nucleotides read TGTGCCAGCAGCTTAAGGGCGACCGGAGGGTTTGGCTACACCTTC.

CDR3 residues: CASSPRGSGQPQHF. CDR3 nucleotides: TGTGCCAGCTCACCTCGGGGTTCGGGACAGCCCCAGCATTTT. V is TRBV18 and J is TRBJ1-5; D call uncertain. The V gene lost 3 bases and the J gene lost 7 bases, with 13 bases spanning the gap. Germline V gives CDR1 KGHSH, CDR2 LQKENI. The CDR3 is made up of 14 amino acids.

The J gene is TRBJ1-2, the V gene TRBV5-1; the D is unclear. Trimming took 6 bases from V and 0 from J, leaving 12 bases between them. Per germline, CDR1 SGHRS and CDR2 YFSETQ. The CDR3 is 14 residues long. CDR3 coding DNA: TGCGCCAGCATGGAGGCCAGCACTAACTATGGCTACACCTTC. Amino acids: CASMEASTNYGYTF.

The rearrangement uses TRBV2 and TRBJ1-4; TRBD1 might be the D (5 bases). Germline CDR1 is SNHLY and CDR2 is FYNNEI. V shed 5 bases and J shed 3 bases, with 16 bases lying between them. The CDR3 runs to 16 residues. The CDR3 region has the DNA TGTGCCAGCAGTCCTTCCTCAGGGTCCCCTAATGAAAAACTGTTTTTT. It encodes CASSPSSGSPNEKLFF.

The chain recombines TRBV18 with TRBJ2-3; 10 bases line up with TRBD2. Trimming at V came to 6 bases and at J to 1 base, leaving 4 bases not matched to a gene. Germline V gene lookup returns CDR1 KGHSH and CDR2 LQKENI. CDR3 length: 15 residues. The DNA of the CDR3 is TGTGCCAGCTCTCCCGGACTAGCGGGCACAGATACGCAGTATTTT. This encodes CASSPGLAGTDTQYF.

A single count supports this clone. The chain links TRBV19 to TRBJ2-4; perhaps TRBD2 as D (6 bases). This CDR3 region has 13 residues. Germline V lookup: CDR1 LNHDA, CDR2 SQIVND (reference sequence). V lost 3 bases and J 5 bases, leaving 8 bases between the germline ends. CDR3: CASSIGTQNIQYF. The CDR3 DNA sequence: TGTGCCAGTAGTATTGGGACTCAAAACATTCAGTACTTC.

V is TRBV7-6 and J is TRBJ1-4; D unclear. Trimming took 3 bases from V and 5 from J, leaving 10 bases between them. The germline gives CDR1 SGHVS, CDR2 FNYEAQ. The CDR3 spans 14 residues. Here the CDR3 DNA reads TGTGCCAGCAGCTTTTCGGGGATGAATGAAAAACTGTTTTTT. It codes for CASSFSGMNEKLFF.

Here the CDR3 DNA reads TGTGCCAGCAGTTCGCCGACAGTGGGTACAGATACGCAGTATTTT. This sequence encodes CASSSPTVGTDTQYF. This chain uses TRBV28 with TRBJ2-3; weak D call: TRBD1 (5 bases). V was shortened by 4 bases and J by 3 bases, with 14 bases between the two germline ends. CDR1 is MDHEN and CDR2 is SYDVKM in the germline V gene. The CDR3 length is 15 residues. The full variable domain, rest sourced from reference TRBV28 and TRBJ2-3, is DVKVTQSSRYLVKRTGEKVFLECVQDMDHENMFWYRQDPGLGLRLIYFSYDVKMKEKGDIPEGYSVSREKKERFSLILESASTNQTSMYLCASSSPTVGTDTQYFGPGTRLTVL.

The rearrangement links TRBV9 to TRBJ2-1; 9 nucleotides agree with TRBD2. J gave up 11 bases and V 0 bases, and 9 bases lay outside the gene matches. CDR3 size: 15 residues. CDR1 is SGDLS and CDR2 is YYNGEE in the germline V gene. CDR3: CASSVGDRTSAQQFF. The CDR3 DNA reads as TGTGCCAGCAGCGTAGGGGACCGGACTAGCGCACAGCAGTTCTTC. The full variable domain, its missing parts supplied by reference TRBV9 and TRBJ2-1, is DSGVTQTPKHLITATGQRVTLRCSPRSGDLSVYWYQQSLDQGLQFLIQYYNGEERAKGNILERFSAQQFPDLHSELNLSSLELGDSALYFCASSVGDRTSAQQFFGPGTRLTVL.

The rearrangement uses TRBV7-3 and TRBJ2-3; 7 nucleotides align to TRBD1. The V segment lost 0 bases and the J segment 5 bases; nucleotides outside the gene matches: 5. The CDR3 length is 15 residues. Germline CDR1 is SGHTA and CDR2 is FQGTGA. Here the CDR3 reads CASSLTGGGRDTQYF. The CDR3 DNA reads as TGTGCCAGCAGCTTAACAGGGGGCGGACGAGATACGCAGTATTTT.

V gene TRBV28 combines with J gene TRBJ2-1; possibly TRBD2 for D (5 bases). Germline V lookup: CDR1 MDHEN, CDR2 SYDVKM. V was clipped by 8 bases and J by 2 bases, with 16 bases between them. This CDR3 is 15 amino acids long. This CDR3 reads CASLAGSQAYNEQFF. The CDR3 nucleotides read TGTGCCAGCCTCGCGGGCAGCCAAGCCTACAATGAGCAGTTCTTC.

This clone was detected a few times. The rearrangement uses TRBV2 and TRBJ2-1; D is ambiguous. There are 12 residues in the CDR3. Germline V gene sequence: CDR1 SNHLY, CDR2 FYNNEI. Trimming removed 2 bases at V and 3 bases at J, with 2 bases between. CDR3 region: CASSEHYNEQFF. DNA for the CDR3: TGTGCCAGCAGTGAACACTACAATGAGCAGTTCTTC.

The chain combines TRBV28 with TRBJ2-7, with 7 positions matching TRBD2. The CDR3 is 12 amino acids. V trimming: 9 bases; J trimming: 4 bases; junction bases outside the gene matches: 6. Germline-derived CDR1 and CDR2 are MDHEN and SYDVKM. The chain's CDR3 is CASNQAGYEQYF. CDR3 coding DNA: TGTGCCAGTAACCAAGCGGGGTACGAGCAGTACTTC. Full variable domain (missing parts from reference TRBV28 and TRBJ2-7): DVKVTQSSRYLVKRTGEKVFLECVQDMDHENMFWYRQDPGLGLRLIYFSYDVKMKEKGDIPEGYSVSREKKERFSLILESASTNQTSMYLCASNQAGYEQYFGPGTRLTVT.

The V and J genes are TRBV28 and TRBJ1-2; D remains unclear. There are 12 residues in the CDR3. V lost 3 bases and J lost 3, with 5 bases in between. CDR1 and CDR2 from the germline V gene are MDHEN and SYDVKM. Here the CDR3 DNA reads TGTGCCAGCAGTTTCTCGGACTATGGCTACACCTTC. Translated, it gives CASSFSDYGYTF.

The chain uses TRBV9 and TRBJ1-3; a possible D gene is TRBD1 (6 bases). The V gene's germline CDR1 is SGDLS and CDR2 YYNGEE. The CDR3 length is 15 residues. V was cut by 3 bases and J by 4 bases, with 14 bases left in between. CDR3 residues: CASSGGGGTGNTIYF. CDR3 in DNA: TGTGCCAGCAGCGGAGGGGGGGGTACCGGAAACACCATATATTTT.